Sequencing of this T cell receptor (beta chain) was carried out in a study of cytomegalovirus exposure and HLA in healthy donors (dated by TCRdb to the late 2010s). Study-level background: According to a later analysis, one platform produced both the 110 or so validation repertoires and the 666 repertoires of the first cohort. The study was designed to test whether signatures of past pathogen exposure could be identified by cataloging public T cell receptors. The study combined high-throughput TCR immunosequencing, statistical association of individual TCRs with disease status, and machine learning to predict cytomegalovirus infection status. Besides the first cohort of roughly 640 subjects, a separate validation cohort made up of over 100 different subjects was used.

Comment on this clone: Its antigen is unknown. No per-base quality is available; no much larger clone lies one base away.

Separate from the approximately 700-subject first cohort, the validation cohort of roughly 110 subjects was the group to which the donors belonged. The library relied on the immunoSEQ multiplex PCR assay. In the original analysis: A statistical classification framework was built to diagnose cytomegalovirus status from the catalog of TCR beta chain sequences. Drawn from immuneACCESS, this table holds only the in-frame rearrangements with V and J called that TCRdb kept. Clones are partly lost; checked studies trace under half to an unresolved V gene and leave the rest unexplained. Clonal size and the V and J genes are those of that table, whereas D and trimming came from the DNA. The sample table lists tens of thousands of clones, roughly 96% of them with a count of one. The ten biggest clones cover 0.78% of the sample. Trimming accounts for 0 bases at V and 1 base at J, while the number of junction bases matched to no gene is 3. Taken from cysteine to phenylalanine, the CDR3 has 16 residues. Only CDR3 DNA remains: 48 bases, in frame from the first base. CDR1 and CDR2 (SGHRS, YFSETQ) derive from the germline V gene.

Overall study outcomes, separate from this receptor: A total of fewer than 200 TCR beta chains were listed by the study as associated with cytomegalovirus. Subsequent analysis determined that TCRs grouped into clusters in the first cohort also showed a tendency toward co-occurrence across the approximately 120 validation repertoires, and about 93% of cluster scores exceeded 0. It was suggested by the authors that the approach could potentially be generalized to other disease states and immunological phenotypes. In vitro tests confirmed that a few of the cytomegalovirus-associated TCR beta chains recognize cytomegalovirus antigens. Most TCR sequences were observed very rarely across donors, whereas some public TCRs were present in many individuals. In both the original and validation cohorts, the classifier was reported to diagnose cytomegalovirus status with high specificity and sensitivity. All 120 or so repertoires were used to score co-occurrence in the validation cohort in a later analysis, because that analysis had no HLA typing for the cohort.

The specimen was PBMCs. The rearrangement joined TRBV5-1 to TRBJ2-2, and 7 junctional nucleotides match TRBD2. The clonotype comes from a man aged 18-30 years in good health and CMV-seronegative. The nucleotides read TGCGCCAGCAGCTTGGTGGCGGGGGAGAACACCGGGGAGCTGTTTTTT. Translated, it gives CASSLVAGENTGELFF.